The TCR beta chain under discussion was sequenced for a study of T-cell memory formation after mild COVID-19. The CDR3 totals 16 residues. Trimming at V came to 5 bases and at J to 7 bases, leaving 14 bases not matched to a gene. The V gene's germline CDR1 is SEHNR and CDR2 FQNEAQ (reference sequence). This clonotype was counted ten times or more. In TCRdb, the 5' RACE reads were re-called with MiXCR into one record per CDR3 protein. The data hold around 200,000 distinct CDR3 sequences, with over 9.5% observed a single time. Source material: PBMCs or a T cell subset sorted from them (not recorded which). The V and J genes are TRBV7-9 and TRBJ1-2, with 9 bases matching TRBD1. The source of this sequence is a man aged 18 to 30 who had mild COVID-19 (a few samples of this study predate the infection). Cell type and time point are not known. CDR3 nucleotides: TGTGCCAGCAGCCCTATCGACAGGGGGGGCTTTTTTGGCTACACCTTC. Amino acids: CASSPIDRGGFFGYTF.